Below are 8 T cell receptor beta chains sequenced from a single sample in a study of radiation and T cells in renal cell carcinoma. Clones were sequenced by immunoSEQ multiplex PCR, and TCRdb holds only the in-frame ones, with some missing. The sample lists around 180,000 clones, about 87% occurring once. The time point here: blood 4 weeks post-SBRT, at nephrectomy. Treatment meaning: 15 Gy SBRT to primary tumor, nephrectomy 4 weeks later. Sample: blood, taken from a patient whose treatment included radiotherapy and nephrectomy. These receptors all stem from a woman in her forties or fifties with renal cell carcinoma.

This sequence joins TRBV6-1 and TRBJ2-3; D is perhaps TRBD1 or TRBD2 (5 bases each). Trimming cost V 2 bases and J 0 bases, with 9 bases left between them. CDR3 size: 15 residues. The germline V gene has CDR1 MNHNS and CDR2 SASEGT. CDR3 bases: TGTGCCAGCAGTGAAAGGGACGGAAGCACAGATACGCAGTATTTT. It is translated as CASSERDGSTDTQYF.

This clone was seen once. V and J are TRBV10-3 and TRBJ2-7; the D gene is possibly TRBD2 (6 bases). V was cut by 0 bases and J by 3 bases, with 21 bases left in between. Germline V gene data show CDR1 as ENHRY and CDR2 as SYGVKD. This CDR3 contains 18 residues. Written as DNA, the CDR3 is TGTGCCATCAGTGAGTCGCTGGCCCGGGAGACTAATCTCTACGAGCAGTACTTC. Its translation is CAISESLARETNLYEQYF.

This rearrangement joins TRBV19 to TRBJ1-2; D is undetermined. Germline values: CDR1 LNHDA, CDR2 SQIVND (reference sequence). The ends were cut back, 6 bases at V and 7 bases at J, with 12 bases in the middle. The CDR3 covers 12 residues. Written as DNA, the CDR3 is TGTGCCAGTAGGGAACCTATGGGTGGCTACACCTTC. It yields the protein CASREPMGGYTF.

The chain joins TRBV5-1 to TRBJ2-5, with D perhaps TRBD2 (6 bases). V was trimmed by 5 bases and J by 3 bases, leaving 11 bases between them. The CDR3 totals 13 residues. Germline values: CDR1 SGHRS, CDR2 YFSETQ. The CDR3 here is CASRYGGEETQYF. CDR3 DNA sequence: TGCGCCAGCAGATATGGAGGGGAAGAGACCCAGTACTTC.

CDR3 residues: CASSLVGRMGAGQETQYF. DNA for the CDR3: TGTGCCAGCAGCTTGGTGGGGAGGATGGGGGCTGGCCAAGAGACCCAGTACTTC. The chain joins TRBV5-4 to TRBJ2-5; D assignment may be TRBD1 or TRBD2 (6 bases each). Trimming stripped 0 bases from V and 1 base from J, with 19 bases between. From germline, CDR1 is SGHNT and CDR2 YYREEE (reference sequence). This CDR3 is 18 amino acids long.

The rearrangement uses TRBV21-1 and TRBJ1-1; TRBD1 was called by the table and not checked on the DNA. TRBV21-1 is deemed a pseudogene. The length of the CDR3 is 15 residues. The CDR3 is CASSITGYGNTEAFF. The CDR3 coding sequence is TGTGCCAGCAGCATCACAGGTTACGGAAACACTGAAGCTTTCTTT.

CDR3 loop: CASSLALQKYSGNTIYF. The CDR3 nucleotides are TGCGCCAGCAGCTTGGCATTACAGAAATACTCTGGAAACACCATATATTTT. V and J are TRBV5-1 and TRBJ1-3; D not certain. Germline V CDR1 and CDR2: SGHRS, YFSETQ. Trimming removed 0 bases from V and 0 bases from J, with 13 bases in between. The CDR3 totals 17 residues.

The gene calls are TRBV7-9 and TRBJ1-4, with unresolved D. Germline loops: CDR1 SEHNR, CDR2 FQNEAQ (reference sequence). This CDR3 region has 15 residues. Deletions cut 5 bases from V and 1 base from J, with 11 bases between. The CDR3 nucleotides read TGTGCCAGCAGCGCGGAGGGCAGAACTAATGAAAAACTGTTTTTT. Translated, it gives CASSAEGRTNEKLFF.